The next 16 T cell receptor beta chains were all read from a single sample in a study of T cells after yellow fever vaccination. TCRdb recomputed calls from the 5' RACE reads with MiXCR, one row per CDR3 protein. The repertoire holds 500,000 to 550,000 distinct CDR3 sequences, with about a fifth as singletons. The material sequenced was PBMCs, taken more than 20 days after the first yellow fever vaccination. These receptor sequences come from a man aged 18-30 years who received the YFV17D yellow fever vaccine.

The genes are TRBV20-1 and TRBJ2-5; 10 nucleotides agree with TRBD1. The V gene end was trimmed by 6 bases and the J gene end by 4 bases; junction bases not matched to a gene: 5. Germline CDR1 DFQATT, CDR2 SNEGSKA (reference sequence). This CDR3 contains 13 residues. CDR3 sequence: CSATGQGGETQYF. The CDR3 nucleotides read TGCAGTGCCACCGGACAGGGGGGAGAGACCCAGTACTTC.

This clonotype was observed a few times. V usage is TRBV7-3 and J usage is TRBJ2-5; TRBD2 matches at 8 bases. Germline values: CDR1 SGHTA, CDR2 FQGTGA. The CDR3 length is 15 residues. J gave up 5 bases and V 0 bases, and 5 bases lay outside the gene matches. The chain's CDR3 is CASSLTSGAGETQYF. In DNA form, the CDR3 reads TGTGCCAGCAGCTTAACTAGCGGGGCAGGGGAGACCCAGTACTTC. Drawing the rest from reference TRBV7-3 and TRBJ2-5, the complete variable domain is GAGVSQTPSNKVTEKGKYVELRCDPISGHTALYWYRQSLGQGPEFLIYFQGTGAADDSGLPNDRFFAVRPEGSVSTLKIQRTERGDSAVYLCASSLTSGAGETQYFGPGTRLLVL.

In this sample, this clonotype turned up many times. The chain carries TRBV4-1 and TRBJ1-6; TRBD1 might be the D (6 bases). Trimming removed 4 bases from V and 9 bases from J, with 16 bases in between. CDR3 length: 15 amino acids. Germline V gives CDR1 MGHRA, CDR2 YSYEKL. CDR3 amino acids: CASSPTGGSGSPLHF. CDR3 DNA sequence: TGCGCCAGCAGCCCCACCGGGGGCAGCGGTTCACCCCTCCACTTT.

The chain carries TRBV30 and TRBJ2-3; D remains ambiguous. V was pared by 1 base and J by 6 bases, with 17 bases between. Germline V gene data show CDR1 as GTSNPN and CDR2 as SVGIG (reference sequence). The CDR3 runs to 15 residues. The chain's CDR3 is CAWSAPAAPSDTQYF. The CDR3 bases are TGTGCCTGGAGTGCCCCCGCGGCACCGTCTGATACGCAGTATTTT.

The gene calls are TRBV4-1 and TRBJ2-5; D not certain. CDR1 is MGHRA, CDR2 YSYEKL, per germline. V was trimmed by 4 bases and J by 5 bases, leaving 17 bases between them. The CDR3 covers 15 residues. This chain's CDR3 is CASSLGLPVGETQYF. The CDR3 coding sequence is TGCGCCAGCAGCCTGGGTTTGCCCGTGGGGGAGACCCAGTACTTC.

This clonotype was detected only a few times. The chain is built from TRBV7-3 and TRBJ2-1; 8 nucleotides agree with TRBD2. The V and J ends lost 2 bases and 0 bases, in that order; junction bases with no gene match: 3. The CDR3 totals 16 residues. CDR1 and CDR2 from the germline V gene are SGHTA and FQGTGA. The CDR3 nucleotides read TGTGCCAGCAGCTTAGACGGGGGGGCCTCCTACAATGAGCAGTTCTTC. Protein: CASSLDGGASYNEQFF.

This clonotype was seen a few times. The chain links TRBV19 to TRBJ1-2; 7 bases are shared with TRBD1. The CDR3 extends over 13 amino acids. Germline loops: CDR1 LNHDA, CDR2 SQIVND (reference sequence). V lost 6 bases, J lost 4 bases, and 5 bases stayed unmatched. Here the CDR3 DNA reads TGTGCCAGTAGCTGGGGGACAGCCTATGGCTACACCTTC. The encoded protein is CASSWGTAYGYTF.

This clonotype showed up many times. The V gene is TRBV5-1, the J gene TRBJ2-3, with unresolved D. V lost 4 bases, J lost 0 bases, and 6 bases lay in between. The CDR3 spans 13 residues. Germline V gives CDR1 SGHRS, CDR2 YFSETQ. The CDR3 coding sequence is TGCGCCAGCAGCCACCCTAGCACAGATACGCAGTATTTT. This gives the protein CASSHPSTDTQYF.

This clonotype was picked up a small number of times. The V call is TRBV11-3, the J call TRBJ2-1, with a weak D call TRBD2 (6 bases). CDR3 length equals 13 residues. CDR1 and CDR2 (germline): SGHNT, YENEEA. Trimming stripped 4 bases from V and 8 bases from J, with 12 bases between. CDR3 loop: CASSSGAPHEQFF. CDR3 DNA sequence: TGTGCCAGCAGCTCGGGAGCCCCACATGAGCAGTTCTTC.

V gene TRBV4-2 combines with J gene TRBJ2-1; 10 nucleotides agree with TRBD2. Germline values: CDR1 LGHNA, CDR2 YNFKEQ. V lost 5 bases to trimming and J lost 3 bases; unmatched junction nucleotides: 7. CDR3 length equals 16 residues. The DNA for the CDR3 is TGTGCCAGCAGCGTCTTAGCGGGGGGCCTCTACAATGAGCAGTTCTTC. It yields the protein CASSVLAGGLYNEQFF.

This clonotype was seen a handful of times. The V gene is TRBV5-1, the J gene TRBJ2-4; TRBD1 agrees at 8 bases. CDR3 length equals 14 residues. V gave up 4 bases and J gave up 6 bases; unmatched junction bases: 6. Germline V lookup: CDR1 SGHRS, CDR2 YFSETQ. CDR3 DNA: TGCGCCAGCAGCCCAGGACAGGGTAGAAACATTCAGTACTTC. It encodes CASSPGQGRNIQYF. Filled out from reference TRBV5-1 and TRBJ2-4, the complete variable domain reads KAGVTQTPRYLIKTRGQQVTLSCSPISGHRSVSWYQQTPGQGLQFLFEYFSETQRNKGNFPGRFSGRQFSNSRSEMNVSTLELGDSALYLCASSPGQGRNIQYFGAGTRLSVL.

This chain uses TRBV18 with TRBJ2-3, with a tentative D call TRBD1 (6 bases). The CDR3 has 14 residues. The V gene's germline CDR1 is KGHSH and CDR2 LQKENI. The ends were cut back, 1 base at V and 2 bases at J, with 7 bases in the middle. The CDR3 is CASSPRGPTDTQYF. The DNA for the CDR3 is TGTGCCAGCTCACCACGGGGGCCCACAGATACGCAGTATTTT.

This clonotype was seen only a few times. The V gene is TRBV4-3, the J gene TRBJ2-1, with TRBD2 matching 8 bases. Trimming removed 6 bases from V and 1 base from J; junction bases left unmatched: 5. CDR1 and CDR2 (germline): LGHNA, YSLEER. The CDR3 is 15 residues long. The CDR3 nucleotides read TGCGCCAGCAGACCGGGACTAGGATCCTACAATGAGCAGTTCTTC. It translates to CASRPGLGSYNEQFF.

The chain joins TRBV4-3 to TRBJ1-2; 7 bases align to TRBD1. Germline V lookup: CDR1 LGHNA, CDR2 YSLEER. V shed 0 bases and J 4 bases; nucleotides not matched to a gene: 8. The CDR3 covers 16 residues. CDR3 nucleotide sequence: TGCGCCAGCAGCCAAGAGAGGGGGCGCCCCCGCTATGGCTACACCTTC. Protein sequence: CASSQERGRPRYGYTF.

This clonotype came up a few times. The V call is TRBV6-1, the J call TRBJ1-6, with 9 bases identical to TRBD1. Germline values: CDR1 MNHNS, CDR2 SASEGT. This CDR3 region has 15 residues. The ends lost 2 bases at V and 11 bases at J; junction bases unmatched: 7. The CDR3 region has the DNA TGTGCCAGCAGTGAACTAGGACAGGGGCGGACACCCCTCCACTTT. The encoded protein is CASSELGQGRTPLHF.

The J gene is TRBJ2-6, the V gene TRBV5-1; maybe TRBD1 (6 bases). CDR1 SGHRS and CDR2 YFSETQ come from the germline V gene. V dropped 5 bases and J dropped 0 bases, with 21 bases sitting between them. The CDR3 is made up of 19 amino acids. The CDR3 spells CASRGAGSPDNSGANVLTF. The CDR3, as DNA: TGCGCCAGCAGGGGGGCGGGCAGCCCAGACAACTCTGGGGCCAACGTCCTGACTTTC.